This T cell receptor (beta chain) was captured in a study of blood T cell repertoires in COVID-19. On the study more broadly: COVID-19 samples from acute and convalescent phases originated in the United States, Italy and Spain. PBMCs, B-cell-depleted T cells, or T cells provided the cDNA or gDNA that made up the material.

Study processing details: Estimates of nucleated cell counts were drawn from the amplification of reference gene primers. TCRdb keeps only in-frame clones here, not all; method: immunoSEQ multiplex PCR. V, J and clone size are those of that table, while D and trimming were read from the DNA. Of nearly 250,000 clones listed, approximately 86% are singletons. The CDR3 totals 13 residues. The V end lost 5 bases, the J end lost 0 bases, and 7 bases lay between the germline ends. The gene calls are TRBV12-3 or TRBV12-4 and TRBJ2-5; D unresolved. The material sequenced was peripheral blood. The clonotype comes from a woman aged 55-75 years who had recovered from COVID-19. CDR3 in amino acids: CASSDDYQETQYF. CDR3 nucleotides: TGTGCCAGCAGTGACGACTACCAAGAGACCCAGTACTTC.